The 29 T cell receptor beta chains presented below share a single source sample, sequenced in a study of cytomegalovirus exposure and HLA in healthy donors. PCR amplification relied on 60 Vbeta primers (plus 13 Jbeta primers). Method: immunoSEQ multiplex PCR; TCRdb's copy keeps in-frame clones and lacks some. Of 130,000 to 150,000 clones in the sample, around 77% were seen once. Material: PBMCs. Source of these receptors: a middle-aged woman in good health and CMV-seropositive.

The chain uses TRBV18 and TRBJ2-7, with 9 bases aligning to TRBD1. This CDR3 comprises 14 residues. Germline V gives CDR1 KGHSH, CDR2 LQKENI. J was trimmed by 7 bases and V by 4 bases; bases with no gene match: 8. CDR3 DNA sequence: TGTGCCAGCTCACGGACGACAGGGGGAGAAGAGCAGTACTTC. This translates into CASSRTTGGEEQYF.

This clone was detected only once. This chain's CDR3 is CASSLWLAGANEQFF. CDR3 nucleotide sequence: TGTGCCAGCAGCTTGTGGCTAGCGGGGGCAAATGAGCAGTTCTTC. The chain is built from TRBV5-4 and TRBJ2-1, with 10 bases matching TRBD2. This CDR3 is 15 amino acids long. V lost 1 base and J lost 7; bases outside the gene matches: 5. Germline values: CDR1 SGHNT, CDR2 YYREEE (reference sequence).

The rearrangement joins TRBV18 to TRBJ1-1, with TRBD1 identical over 11 bases. The V segment lost 4 bases and the J segment 7 bases; nucleotides outside the gene matches: 5. Germline lookup yields CDR1 KGHSH and CDR2 LQKENI. The CDR3 is 14 residues long. The CDR3 DNA reads as TGTGCCAGCTCACTGGGACAGGGGGACGGTGAAGCTTTCTTT. The encoded protein is CASSLGQGDGEAFF.

The chain carries TRBV6-6 and TRBJ2-5; 8 bases fit TRBD1. The assigned J gene may be wrong: the sequence end matches TRBJ2-7 better. This CDR3 is 14 amino acids long. Germline V gives CDR1 MNHNY, CDR2 SVGAGI (reference sequence). The CDR3 sequence is CASSGQGGTYEQYF. In DNA, the CDR3 is TGTGCCAGCAGCGGACAGGGTGGCACCTACGAGCAGTACTTC.

The J gene is TRBJ1-4, the V gene TRBV19, with 9 bases fitting TRBD1. This CDR3 contains 15 residues. Germline trimming cut 3 bases from V and 4 bases from J; bases unmatched to any gene: 3. Germline CDR1 is LNHDA and CDR2 is SQIVND (reference sequence). The CDR3 nucleotides read TGTGCCAGTAGTATTGGGACAGGGTTTAATGAAAAACTGTTTTTT. It encodes CASSIGTGFNEKLFF.

The chain is built from TRBV28 and TRBJ1-5; weak D call: TRBD1 (5 bases). V was cut by 8 bases and J by 2 bases, with 19 bases left in between. Germline V gives CDR1 MDHEN, CDR2 SYDVKM. The CDR3 extends over 16 amino acids. DNA for the CDR3: TGTGCCAGCGGGGCGGGGGGGTCGGTGGGCAATCAGCCCCAGCATTTT. Its translation is CASGAGGSVGNQPQHF.

The chain uses TRBV6-5 and TRBJ2-7, with D perhaps TRBD2 (5 bases). V was trimmed by 3 bases and J by 0 bases, leaving 9 bases between them. Germline V gene sequence: CDR1 MNHEY, CDR2 SVGAGI. The CDR3 has 14 amino acids. The CDR3 loop is CASSYRGSSYEQYF. CDR3 bases: TGTGCCAGCAGTTATCGAGGGAGCTCCTACGAGCAGTACTTC.

The chain joins TRBV29-1 to TRBJ2-7, with 7 bases matching TRBD1. V lost 8 bases to trimming and J lost 7 bases; unmatched junction nucleotides: 8. The CDR3 contains 11 residues. The germline V gene has CDR1 SQVTM and CDR2 ANQGSEA. CDR3 in amino acids: CSLRQGVEQYF. The CDR3 DNA reads TGCAGCCTCAGACAGGGCGTAGAGCAGTACTTC.

For the CDR3, the DNA is TGTGCCAGCAGCTTCTTGAGCAGGTCCACCGGGGAGCTGTTTTTT. Translation gives CASSFLSRSTGELFF. The chain recombines TRBV7-2 with TRBJ2-2; D not certain. Germline lookup yields CDR1 SGHTA and CDR2 FQGNSA. Trimming removed 3 bases from V and 4 bases from J, with 12 bases in between. This CDR3 is 15 amino acids long.

This chain uses TRBV7-9 with TRBJ1-2, with unresolved D. Trimming removed 5 bases at V and 7 bases at J, with 17 bases between. Germline values: CDR1 SEHNR, CDR2 FQNEAQ (reference sequence). There are 14 residues in the CDR3. CDR3 in DNA: TGTGCCAGCAGCCCGGTTCACCCTCCGGGTGGCTACACCTTC. This codes for CASSPVHPPGGYTF.

As regards this clone: The junction departs from germline at one end; a sequencing error may be responsible. The V and J genes are TRBV14 and TRBJ2-1, with TRBD2 matching over 9 bases. The germline gives CDR1 SGHDN, CDR2 FVKESK. The length of the CDR3 is 15 residues. The CDR3, as DNA: TGTGCCAGCAGCCAAGGGCGGGGGGGCTACGATGAGCAGTTCTTC. This sequence encodes CASSQGRGGYDEQFF.

The rearrangement links TRBV11-3 to TRBJ2-5; 7 bases align to TRBD1. The CDR3 consists of 16 residues. The V gene end was trimmed by 1 base and the J gene end by 3 bases; junction bases not matched to a gene: 8. Germline CDR1 SGHNT, CDR2 YENEEA. The CDR3 sequence is CASSLGRLGTEETQYF. CDR3 in DNA: TGTGCCAGCAGCTTAGGTCGGTTGGGGACAGAAGAGACCCAGTACTTC.

This chain connects TRBV10-3 to TRBJ2-1; TRBD1 matches 7 bases. The V gene's germline CDR1 is ENHRY and CDR2 SYGVKD. The CDR3 is made up of 13 amino acids. The V gene end was trimmed by 9 bases and the J gene end by 5 bases; junction bases not matched to a gene: 7. The CDR3 sequence is CAIGNRGNNEQFF. CDR3 nucleotide sequence: TGTGCCATTGGGAACAGGGGTAACAATGAGCAGTTCTTC.

V is TRBV2 and J is TRBJ2-1; 9 bases fit TRBD2. This CDR3 is built from 13 residues. V lost 3 bases and J lost 10; bases outside the gene matches: 4. Germline lookup yields CDR1 SNHLY and CDR2 FYNNEI. The CDR3 region has the DNA TGTGCCAGCAGTGAGGTGCTAGCGGGGGAGCAGTTCTTC. Amino acid sequence: CASSEVLAGEQFF.

V gene TRBV29-1 combines with J gene TRBJ1-6; D gene uncertain. The CDR3 spans 12 residues. The V and J ends lost 0 bases and 10 bases respectively, with 7 bases between them. The germline V gene has CDR1 SQVTM and CDR2 ANQGSEA. The CDR3 nucleotides are TGCAGCGTTGAAGATGTGGGCTCACCCCTCCACTTT. Amino acid sequence: CSVEDVGSPLHF. The variable domain in full, with the rest retrieved from reference TRBV29-1 and TRBJ1-6, is SAVISQKPSRDICQRGTSLTIQCQVDSQVTMMFWYRQQPGQSLTLIATANQGSEATYESGFVIDKFPISRPNLTFSTLTVSNMSPEDSSIYLCSVEDVGSPLHFGNGTRLTVT.

The V gene is TRBV5-1, the J gene TRBJ2-1, with D tentatively TRBD1 (6 bases). Germline V CDR1 and CDR2: SGHRS, YFSETQ. The V end lost 4 bases, the J end lost 5 bases, and 13 bases lay between the germline ends. CDR3 length: 14 amino acids. CDR3 protein: CASSTRTANNEQFF. CDR3 nucleotides: TGCGCCAGCAGCACAAGGACAGCTAACAATGAGCAGTTCTTC.

This clone was observed once. The genes are TRBV19 and TRBJ1-2; 7 bases are a match to TRBD1. The length of the CDR3 is 14 residues. The V gene end was trimmed by 4 bases and the J gene end by 8 bases; junction bases not matched to a gene: 10. Per germline, CDR1 LNHDA and CDR2 SQIVND (reference sequence). CDR3 nucleotide sequence: TGTGCCAGTAGTACACAACAGGGGTTTGAGGGCTACACCTTC. Its protein product is CASSTQQGFEGYTF. The full variable domain, its missing parts supplied by reference TRBV19 and TRBJ1-2, is DGGITQSPKYLFRKEGQNVTLSCEQNLNHDAMYWYRQDPGQGLRLIYYSQIVNDFQKGDIAEGYSVSREKKESFPLTVTSAQKNPTAFYLCASSTQQGFEGYTFGSGTRLTVV.

The J gene is TRBJ1-2, the V gene TRBV27; 9 positions match TRBD1. The CDR3 contains 13 residues. Germline V gene sequence: CDR1 MNHEY, CDR2 SMNVEV (reference sequence). J gave up 8 bases and V 7 bases, and 8 bases lay outside the gene matches. CDR3 coding DNA: TGTGCCAGCAAAATACAGGGGGCGCGAGGCTACACCTTC. As protein: CASKIQGARGYTF.

This sequence joins TRBV10-3 and TRBJ1-1; perhaps TRBD1 as D (5 bases). Germline V CDR1 and CDR2: ENHRY, SYGVKD. The CDR3 is made up of 13 amino acids. V gave up 5 bases and J gave up 7 bases, with 14 bases separating them. The CDR3 loop is CAISITGGIEAFF. The CDR3 DNA reads as TGTGCCATCAGTATTACCGGGGGGATTGAAGCTTTCTTT.

The chain employs TRBV7-6 and TRBJ2-7, with TRBD1 identical over 9 bases. Germline V CDR1 and CDR2: SGHVS, FNYEAQ. With V trimmed by 3 bases and J by 3 bases, 6 bases remained unmatched. The CDR3 is 15 amino acids. The CDR3, as DNA: TGTGCCAGCAGCTTGACCGGGACAGGGAACTACGAGCAGTACTTC. It encodes CASSLTGTGNYEQYF.

The chain combines TRBV4-2 with TRBJ1-6; tentatively, D is TRBD1 (6 bases). This CDR3 contains 17 residues. V was pared by 0 bases and J by 7 bases, with 16 bases between. The germline V gene encodes CDR1 LGHNA and CDR2 YNFKEQ. The CDR3 region is CASSQEPQGRTNSPLHF. Written as DNA, the CDR3 is TGTGCCAGCAGCCAAGAGCCACAGGGCCGGACGAATTCACCCCTCCACTTT.

This chain links TRBV28 with TRBJ1-1; 9 bases align to TRBD1. Germline V gene data show CDR1 as MDHEN and CDR2 as SYDVKM. The CDR3 consists of 14 residues. With V trimmed by 3 bases and J by 11 bases, 10 bases remained unmatched. CDR3 DNA sequence: TGTGCCAGCAGTTTGGAGACAGGGGGGCGGTGGGCTTTCTTT. This codes for CASSLETGGRWAFF.

The V gene is TRBV19, the J gene TRBJ1-2; D possibly corresponds to TRBD1 (6 bases). Trimming took off 8 bases at V and 4 bases at J, with 11 bases between the two ends. CDR3 size: 12 residues. The V gene's germline CDR1 is LNHDA and CDR2 SQIVND (reference sequence). The CDR3 nucleotides are TGTGCCAGTCAACAGGGCTTCTATGGCTACACCTTC. It is translated as CASQQGFYGYTF.

J is TRBJ2-6 and V is TRBV15; perhaps TRBD1 as D (6 bases). This CDR3 region has 22 residues. With 1 base removed from V and 2 bases from J, the gap between germline ends came to 27 bases. Germline CDR1 is LNHNV and CDR2 is YYDKDF (reference sequence). Here the CDR3 reads CATSRAPWGAGALPPGANVLTF. In nucleotides, the CDR3 is TGTGCCACCAGCAGAGCCCCCTGGGGAGCAGGGGCCCTCCCCCCTGGGGCCAACGTCCTGACTTTC.

This chain uses TRBV19 with TRBJ2-7, with a weak D call TRBD1 (6 bases). CDR1 LNHDA and CDR2 SQIVND come from the germline V gene (reference sequence). Trimming cost V 5 bases and J 6 bases, with 11 bases left between them. The CDR3 length is 12 residues. CDR3 residues: CASSPGQREQYF. The CDR3 nucleotides are TGTGCCAGTAGTCCCGGACAGCGCGAGCAGTACTTC.

V gene TRBV5-4 combines with J gene TRBJ1-2; perhaps TRBD1 as D (6 bases). The CDR3 length is 15 residues. Germline V gives CDR1 SGHNT, CDR2 YYREEE (reference sequence). V shed 2 bases and J shed 4 bases, with 15 bases lying between them. CDR3: CASSFGRGVSYGYTF. For the CDR3, the DNA is TGTGCCAGCAGCTTTGGGAGGGGGGTTAGCTATGGCTACACCTTC.

In its sample, this clone was seen a few times. This chain links TRBV10-3 with TRBJ2-1; TRBD2 matches at 8 bases. In germline, CDR1 is ENHRY, CDR2 SYGVKD. This CDR3 is built from 14 residues. Trimming removed 5 bases from V and 8 bases from J; junction bases left unmatched: 8. CDR3 protein: CAISTSGGGDEQFF. CDR3 in DNA: TGTGCCATCAGTACCAGCGGGGGAGGCGATGAGCAGTTCTTC.

This chain joins TRBV21-1 and TRBJ2-3; the DNA was not compared with TRBD2, the D call given in the table. TRBV21-1 is deemed a pseudogene. The CDR3 runs to 16 residues. Written as DNA, the CDR3 is TGTGCCAGCAGCAAGCGGGGGGGTCCTGGCACAGATACGCAGTATTTT. This translates into CASSKRGGPGTDTQYF.

V and J are TRBV28 and TRBJ1-2; a weak D match, TRBD1 (6 bases). The length of the CDR3 is 14 residues. V was pared by 6 bases and J by 4 bases, with 15 bases between. Germline values: CDR1 MDHEN, CDR2 SYDVKM. The CDR3 sequence is CASSIIGQTYGYTF. CDR3 DNA: TGTGCCAGCAGCATTATTGGACAGACCTATGGCTACACCTTC.